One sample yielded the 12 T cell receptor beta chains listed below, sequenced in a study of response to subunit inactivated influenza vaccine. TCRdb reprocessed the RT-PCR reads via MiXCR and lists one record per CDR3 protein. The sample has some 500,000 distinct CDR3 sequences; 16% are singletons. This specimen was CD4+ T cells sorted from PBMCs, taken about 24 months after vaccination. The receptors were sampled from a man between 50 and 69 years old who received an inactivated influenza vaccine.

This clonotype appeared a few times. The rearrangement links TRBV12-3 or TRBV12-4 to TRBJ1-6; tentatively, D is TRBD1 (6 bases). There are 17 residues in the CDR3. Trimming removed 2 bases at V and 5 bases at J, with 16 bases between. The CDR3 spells CASSLPQTGAHNSPLHF. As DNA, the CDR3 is TGTGCCAGCAGTTTACCTCAGACGGGGGCGCATAATTCACCCCTCCACTTT.

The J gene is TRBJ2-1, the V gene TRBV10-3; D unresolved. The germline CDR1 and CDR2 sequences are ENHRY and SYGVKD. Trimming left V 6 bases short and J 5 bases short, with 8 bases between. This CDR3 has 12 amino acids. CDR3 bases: TGTGCCATCAGAGATGGAAACAATGAGCAGTTCTTC. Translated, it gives CAIRDGNNEQFF.

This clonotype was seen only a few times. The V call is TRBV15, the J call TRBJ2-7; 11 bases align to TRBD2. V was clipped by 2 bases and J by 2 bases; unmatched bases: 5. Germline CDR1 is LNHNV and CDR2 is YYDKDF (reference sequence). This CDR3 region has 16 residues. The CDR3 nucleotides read TGTGCCACCAGCAGAACCGGACTAGCGGGTACCTACGAGCAGTACTTC. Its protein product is CATSRTGLAGTYEQYF.

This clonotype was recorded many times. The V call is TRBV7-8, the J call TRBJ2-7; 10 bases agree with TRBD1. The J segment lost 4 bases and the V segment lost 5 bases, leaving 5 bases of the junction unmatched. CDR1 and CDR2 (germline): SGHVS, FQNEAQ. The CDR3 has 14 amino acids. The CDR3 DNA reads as TGTGCCAGCAGCCCTAGGGACAGGGGTTACGAGCAGTACTTC. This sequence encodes CASSPRDRGYEQYF.

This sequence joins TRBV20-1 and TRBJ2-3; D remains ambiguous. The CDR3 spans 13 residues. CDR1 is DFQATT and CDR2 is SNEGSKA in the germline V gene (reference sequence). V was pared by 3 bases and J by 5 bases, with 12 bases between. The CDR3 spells CSARGGGRDTQYF. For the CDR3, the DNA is TGCAGTGCTAGGGGCGGTGGTCGAGATACGCAGTATTTT.

CDR3 in DNA: TGTGCCAGCAGTTACGCCCCGGCGGAAGAACTTATTTCCAAAAACATTCAGTACTTC. This codes for CASSYAPAEELISKNIQYF. The chain joins TRBV6-2 or TRBV6-3 to TRBJ2-4; D ambiguous. Trimming cost V 2 bases and J 2 bases, with 22 bases left between them. This CDR3 spans 19 amino acids. Germline-derived CDR1 and CDR2 are MNHEY and SVGEGT.

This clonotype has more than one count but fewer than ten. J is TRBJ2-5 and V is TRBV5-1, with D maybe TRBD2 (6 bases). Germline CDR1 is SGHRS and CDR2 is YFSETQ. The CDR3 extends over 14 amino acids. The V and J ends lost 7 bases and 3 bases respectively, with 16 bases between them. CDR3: CASGAGTPEETQYF. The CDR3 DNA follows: TGCGCCAGCGGAGCCGGGACTCCCGAAGAGACCCAGTACTTC.

The CDR3 region is CASSFSGPSTDTQYF. CDR3 coding DNA: TGTGCCAGCAGCTTCAGCGGGCCTAGCACAGATACGCAGTATTTT. The chain is built from TRBV7-2 and TRBJ2-3; a possible D gene is TRBD2 (6 bases). CDR1 SGHTA and CDR2 FQGNSA come from the germline V gene. This CDR3 has 15 residues. V lost 3 bases and J 0 bases, leaving 10 bases between the germline ends.

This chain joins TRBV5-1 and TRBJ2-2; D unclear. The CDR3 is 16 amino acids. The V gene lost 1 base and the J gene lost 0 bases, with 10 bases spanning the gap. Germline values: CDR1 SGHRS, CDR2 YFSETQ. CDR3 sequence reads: CASSLIENANTGELFF. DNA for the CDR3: TGCGCCAGCAGCTTGATAGAGAACGCGAACACCGGGGAGCTGTTTTTT. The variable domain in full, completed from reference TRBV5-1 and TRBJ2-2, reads KAGVTQTPRYLIKTRGQQVTLSCSPISGHRSVSWYQQTPGQGLQFLFEYFSETQRNKGNFPGRFSGRQFSNSRSEMNVSTLELGDSALYLCASSLIENANTGELFFGEGSRLTVL.

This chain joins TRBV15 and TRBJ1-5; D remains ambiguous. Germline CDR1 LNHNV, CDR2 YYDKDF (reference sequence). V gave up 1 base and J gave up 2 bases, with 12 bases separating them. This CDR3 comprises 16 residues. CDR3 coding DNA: TGTGCCACCAGCAGAGGACCACTCCTGGGCAATCAGCCCCAGCATTTT. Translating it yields CATSRGPLLGNQPQHF.

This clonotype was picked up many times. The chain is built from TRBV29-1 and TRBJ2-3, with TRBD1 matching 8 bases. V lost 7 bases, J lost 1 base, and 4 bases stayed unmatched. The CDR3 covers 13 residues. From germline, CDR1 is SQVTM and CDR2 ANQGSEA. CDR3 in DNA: TGCAGCGGTCAGGGGGCTGGCACAGATACGCAGTATTTT. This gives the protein CSGQGAGTDTQYF.

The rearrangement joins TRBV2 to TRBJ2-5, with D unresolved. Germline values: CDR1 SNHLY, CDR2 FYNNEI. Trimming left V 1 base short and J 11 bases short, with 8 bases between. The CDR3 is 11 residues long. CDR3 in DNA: TGTGCCAGCAGTGAAGACTACTGGCAGTACTTC. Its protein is CASSEDYWQYF.